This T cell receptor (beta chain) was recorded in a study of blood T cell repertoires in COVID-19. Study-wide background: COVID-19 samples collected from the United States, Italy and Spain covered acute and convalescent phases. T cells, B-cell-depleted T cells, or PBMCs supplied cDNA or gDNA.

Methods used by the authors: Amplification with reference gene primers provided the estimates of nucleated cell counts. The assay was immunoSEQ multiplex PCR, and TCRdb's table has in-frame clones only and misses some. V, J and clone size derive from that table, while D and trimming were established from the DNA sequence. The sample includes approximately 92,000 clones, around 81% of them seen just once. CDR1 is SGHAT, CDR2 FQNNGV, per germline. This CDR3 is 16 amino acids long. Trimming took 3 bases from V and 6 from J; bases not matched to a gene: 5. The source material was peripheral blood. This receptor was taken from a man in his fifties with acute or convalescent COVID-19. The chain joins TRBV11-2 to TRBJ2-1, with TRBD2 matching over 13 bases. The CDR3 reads CASSLSRLAGGNEQFF. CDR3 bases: TGTGCCAGCAGCTTGTCAAGACTAGCGGGGGGCAATGAGCAGTTCTTC.